Shown below are 25 T cell receptor beta chains from a single sample sequenced in a study of OX40 agonist ivuxolimab in advanced cancers. Repertoires were generated with immunoSEQ multiplex PCR, while TCRdb's copy carries only in-frame clones and drops some. Of some 96,000 clones listed, around 83% are singletons. Source: CD4+ or CD8+ T cells sorted from blood, taken in a trial of the OX40 agonist ivuxolimab. The receptors were gathered from an adult with an advanced solid tumor such as melanoma, head and neck, liver or kidney cancer.

This chain uses TRBV15 with TRBJ2-1, with 12 bases fitting TRBD2. Germline trimming cut 0 bases from V and 9 bases from J; bases unmatched to any gene: 3. This CDR3 has 15 residues. Germline V lookup: CDR1 LNHNV, CDR2 YYDKDF (reference sequence). The CDR3 region has the DNA TGTGCCACCAGCAGAGATCTAGCGGGAGGGAGTGAGCAGTTCTTC. Residues: CATSRDLAGGSEQFF.

This chain uses TRBV27 with TRBJ2-1, with 10 nucleotides matching TRBD2. Germline CDR1 is MNHEY and CDR2 is SMNVEV (reference sequence). Losses at the gene ends were 3 bases for V and 5 bases for J; bases not matched to a gene: 7. There are 16 residues in the CDR3. The CDR3 protein is CASSFLGLAKNNEQFF. In DNA form, the CDR3 reads TGTGCCAGCAGTTTTCTGGGACTAGCGAAAAACAATGAGCAGTTCTTC.

V gene TRBV5-4 combines with J gene TRBJ1-1; 11 bases fit TRBD1. CDR3 size: 16 residues. The J segment lost 1 base and the V segment lost 5 bases, leaving 7 bases of the junction unmatched. Germline CDR1 is SGHNT and CDR2 is YYREEE (reference sequence). CDR3: CASSGQGALRNTEAFF. Written as DNA, the CDR3 is TGTGCCAGCAGTGGACAGGGGGCGCTCCGGAACACTGAAGCTTTCTTT.

The V gene is TRBV6-1, the J gene TRBJ2-7; 8 nucleotides match TRBD2. V shed 3 bases and J 5 bases; nucleotides not matched to a gene: 18. Germline-derived CDR1 and CDR2 are MNHNS and SASEGT. This CDR3 comprises 18 residues. CDR3 DNA: TGTGCCAGCAGTGAGCTCCACAGCGGGAGCTTACTTAGGGACGAGCAGTACTTC. Amino acid sequence: CASSELHSGSLLRDEQYF.

V usage is TRBV9 and J usage is TRBJ2-7; D not certain. This CDR3 has 15 residues. Germline V gives CDR1 SGDLS, CDR2 YYNGEE. V gave up 0 bases and J gave up 2 bases, with 12 bases separating them. The CDR3 is CASSVASSVPYEQYF. The CDR3 DNA reads TGTGCCAGCAGCGTAGCGTCTAGTGTTCCCTACGAGCAGTACTTC. Complete variable domain (other parts from reference TRBV9 and TRBJ2-7): DSGVTQTPKHLITATGQRVTLRCSPRSGDLSVYWYQQSLDQGLQFLIQYYNGEERAKGNILERFSAQQFPDLHSELNLSSLELGDSALYFCASSVASSVPYEQYFGPGTRLTVT.

V is TRBV7-9 and J is TRBJ2-1; the match to TRBD2 covers 9 bases. The CDR3 totals 15 residues. V lost 4 bases, J lost 8 bases, and 9 bases stayed unmatched. Germline V lookup: CDR1 SEHNR, CDR2 FQNEAQ (reference sequence). CDR3: CASSYYSGSKDEQFF. CDR3 bases: TGTGCCAGCAGCTATTATAGCGGGAGTAAGGATGAGCAGTTCTTC.

The chain combines TRBV7-2 with TRBJ1-4; tentatively, D is TRBD1 (6 bases). The CDR3 runs 17 residues. V shed 5 bases and J shed 6 bases, with 22 bases lying between them. Per germline, CDR1 SGHTA and CDR2 FQGNSA. CDR3 nucleotides: TGTGCCAGCAGCCCGGCCCATCTCAGGGGCACTTATGAAAAACTGTTTTTT. This encodes CASSPAHLRGTYEKLFF. The variable domain in full, with the rest retrieved from reference TRBV7-2 and TRBJ1-4, is GAGVSQSPSNKVTEKGKDVELRCDPISGHTALYWYRQSLGQGLEFLIYFQGNSAPDKSGLPSDRFSAERTGGSVSTLTIQRTQQEDSAVYLCASSPAHLRGTYEKLFFGSGTQLSVL.

This sequence joins TRBV4-3 and TRBJ1-5, with D perhaps matching TRBD1 (6 bases). The CDR3 has 15 amino acids. Germline lookup yields CDR1 LGHNA and CDR2 YSLEER. V lost 0 bases and J lost 6, with 12 bases in between. The CDR3 DNA reads TGCGCCAGCAGCCAAGATGGGGGGCTTGGTCAGCCCCAGCATTTT. Amino acids: CASSQDGGLGQPQHF.

The V call is TRBV7-2, the J call TRBJ2-3, with D perhaps matching TRBD1 or TRBD2 (5 bases each). V lost 1 base and J 8 bases, leaving 13 bases between the germline ends. The CDR3 runs to 14 residues. The V gene's germline CDR1 is SGHTA and CDR2 FQGNSA. CDR3 bases: TGTGCCAGCAGCTTAGGGGACCGCGCAGGTACGCAGTATTTT. As protein: CASSLGDRAGTQYF.

Remarks on this clone: Other DNA sequences within the sample encode an identical CDR3. This rearrangement joins TRBV5-1 to TRBJ2-2; D may be TRBD1 or TRBD2 (6 bases each). The CDR3 totals 15 residues. CDR1 and CDR2 (germline): SGHRS, YFSETQ. Trimming removed 0 bases from V and 4 bases from J, with 10 bases in between. Here the CDR3 reads CASSLGGGLTGELFF. The CDR3 coding sequence is TGCGCCAGCAGCTTGGGAGGGGGGCTCACCGGGGAGCTGTTTTTT.

In its sample, this clone was seen once. V gene TRBV28 combines with J gene TRBJ1-2; tentatively, D is TRBD1 (5 bases). Trimming removed 3 bases at V and 6 bases at J, with 11 bases between. This CDR3 is built from 13 residues. Germline CDR1 MDHEN, CDR2 SYDVKM. Here the CDR3 DNA reads TGTGCCAGCAGTTTCCGCGGGGGGGATGGCTACACCTTC. Its translation: CASSFRGGDGYTF.

The rearrangement joins TRBV28 to TRBJ1-2; the D is unclear. The V gene lost 1 base and the J gene lost 6 bases, with 12 bases spanning the gap. CDR3 size: 14 residues. Per the germline V gene, CDR1 is MDHEN and CDR2 is SYDVKM. The CDR3 spells CASSLSVSLNGYTF. CDR3 nucleotides: TGTGCCAGCAGTTTATCCGTCTCGCTGAATGGCTACACCTTC.

J is TRBJ2-3 and V is TRBV5-1; D is ambiguous. The CDR3 has 14 residues. The germline V gene encodes CDR1 SGHRS and CDR2 YFSETQ. Trimming took off 3 bases at V and 2 bases at J, with 10 bases between the two ends. For the CDR3, the DNA is TGCGCCAGCAGCTCTGTGGGTATCACAGATACGCAGTATTTT. Residues: CASSSVGITDTQYF.

The sample holds a few counts of this clone. V and J are TRBV29-1 and TRBJ2-5, with TRBD1 identical over 11 bases. Losses at the gene ends were 7 bases for V and 5 bases for J; bases not matched to a gene: 0. This CDR3 comprises 11 residues. Germline CDR1 and CDR2: SQVTM and ANQGSEA. CDR3: CSGDRGETQYF. The CDR3 bases are TGCAGCGGGGACAGGGGGGAGACCCAGTACTTC.

The chain recombines TRBV28 with TRBJ2-5; D is perhaps TRBD2 (6 bases). The ends were cut back, 1 base at V and 5 bases at J, with 8 bases in the middle. Germline V gene lookup returns CDR1 MDHEN and CDR2 SYDVKM. CDR3 length equals 13 residues. The CDR3 region has the DNA TGTGCCAGCAGTTTATCAGGGAGGGAGACCCAGTACTTC. It codes for CASSLSGRETQYF.

This sequence joins TRBV28 and TRBJ2-7; 8 nucleotides agree with TRBD2. The V segment lost 7 bases and the J segment 0 bases; nucleotides outside the gene matches: 8. Per germline, CDR1 MDHEN and CDR2 SYDVKM. The CDR3 is made up of 15 amino acids. The CDR3 protein is CASTSAGGGSYEQYF. The CDR3 nucleotides read TGTGCCAGCACTTCCGCGGGGGGCGGCTCCTACGAGCAGTACTTC.

This sequence joins TRBV5-4 and TRBJ2-7; D is ambiguous. The V and J ends lost 0 bases and 0 bases respectively, with 10 bases between them. The length of the CDR3 is 15 residues. Germline V gene lookup returns CDR1 SGHNT and CDR2 YYREEE (reference sequence). In DNA form, the CDR3 reads TGTGCCAGCAGCTTGGTAGGGTTGTCCTCCTACGAGCAGTACTTC. Translation gives CASSLVGLSSYEQYF.

This chain joins TRBV9 and TRBJ2-6, with no clear D. This CDR3 comprises 15 residues. Looked up from germline, CDR1 is SGDLS and CDR2 is YYNGEE. V was cut by 0 bases and J by 3 bases, with 7 bases left in between. The CDR3 DNA reads TGTGCCAGCAGCGTAGCAGTGGGTGGGGCCAACGTCCTGACTTTC. Its protein product is CASSVAVGGANVLTF.

The genes are TRBV29-1 and TRBJ2-3; D gene unclear. The V and J ends lost 4 bases and 4 bases respectively, with 6 bases between them. The CDR3 extends over 11 amino acids. The V gene's germline CDR1 is SQVTM and CDR2 ANQGSEA. The CDR3 coding sequence is TGCAGCGTTGGGGCATCAGATACGCAGTATTTT. Its translation: CSVGASDTQYF.

This clone appeared a single time. The rearrangement links TRBV7-3 to TRBJ1-2; D not certain. V was cut by 5 bases and J by 0 bases, with 7 bases left in between. In germline, CDR1 is SGHTA, CDR2 FQGTGA. CDR3 length equals 13 residues. The chain's CDR3 is CASSNGTNYGYTF. CDR3 DNA sequence: TGTGCCAGCAGCAACGGGACTAACTATGGCTACACCTTC.

As concerns this clone: The identical CDR3 is also encoded by other nucleotide sequences in the sample. The chain joins TRBV11-2 to TRBJ1-6; no firm D call. V lost 3 bases to trimming and J lost 6 bases, with 3 bases between them. CDR3 size: 12 residues. CDR1 SGHAT and CDR2 FQNNGV come from the germline V gene. The DNA for the CDR3 is TGTGCCAGCAGCTTGGGTAATTCACCCCTCCACTTT. Translated: CASSLGNSPLHF.

The V gene is TRBV18, the J gene TRBJ1-1; the D gene is possibly TRBD1 (6 bases). V was cut by 4 bases and J by 6 bases, with 9 bases left in between. The CDR3 is 12 amino acids. Per germline, CDR1 KGHSH and CDR2 LQKENI. This CDR3 reads CASSRQVSEAFF. In nucleotides, the CDR3 is TGTGCCAGCTCACGACAGGTCTCTGAAGCTTTCTTT.

This clone was recorded once. This chain links TRBV6-1 with TRBJ1-2; 12 bases are shared with TRBD1. Germline V gene sequence: CDR1 MNHNS, CDR2 SASEGT. The CDR3 is 15 amino acids. Unmatched junction bases numbered 7, after V lost 3 bases and J lost 8 bases. The CDR3 loop is CASSDGTGGGMGYTF. CDR3 nucleotide sequence: TGTGCCAGCAGTGACGGGACAGGGGGCGGTATGGGCTACACCTTC.

CDR3 nucleotides: TGTGCCAGCAGTGAAGTAGGGGCCGGGGAGCTGTTTTTT. Translation gives CASSEVGAGELFF. This chain uses TRBV2 with TRBJ2-2; tentative D call: TRBD1 (5 bases). Trimming took off 1 base at V and 6 bases at J, with 6 bases between the two ends. CDR3 length: 13 amino acids. Germline V CDR1 and CDR2: SNHLY, FYNNEI.

The chain uses TRBV5-8 and TRBJ2-5; D is unresolved. CDR1 SGHTS and CDR2 YDEGEE come from the germline V gene. The CDR3 has 12 residues. V shed 0 bases and J shed 4 bases, with 4 bases lying between them. In DNA form, the CDR3 reads TGTGCCAGCAGCTTGGCGAGAGAGACCCAGTACTTC. It encodes CASSLARETQYF.